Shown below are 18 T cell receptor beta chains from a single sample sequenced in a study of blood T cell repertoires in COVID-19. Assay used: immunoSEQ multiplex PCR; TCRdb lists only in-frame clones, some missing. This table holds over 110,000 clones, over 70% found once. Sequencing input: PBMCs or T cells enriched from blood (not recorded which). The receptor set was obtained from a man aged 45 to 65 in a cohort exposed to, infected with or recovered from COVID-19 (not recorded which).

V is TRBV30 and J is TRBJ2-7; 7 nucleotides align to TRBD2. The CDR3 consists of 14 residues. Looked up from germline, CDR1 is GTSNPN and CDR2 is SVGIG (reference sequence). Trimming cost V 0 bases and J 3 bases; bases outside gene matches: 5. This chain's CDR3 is CAWSVPGGGYEQYF. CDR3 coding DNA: TGTGCCTGGAGTGTACCGGGAGGAGGCTACGAGCAGTACTTC.

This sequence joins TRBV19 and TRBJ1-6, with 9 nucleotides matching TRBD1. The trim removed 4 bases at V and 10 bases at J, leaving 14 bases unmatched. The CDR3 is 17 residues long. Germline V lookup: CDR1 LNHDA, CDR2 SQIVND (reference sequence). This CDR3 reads CASSTLTTGTGRSPLHF. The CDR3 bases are TGTGCCAGTAGTACACTCACTACCGGGACAGGGAGATCACCCCTCCACTTT.

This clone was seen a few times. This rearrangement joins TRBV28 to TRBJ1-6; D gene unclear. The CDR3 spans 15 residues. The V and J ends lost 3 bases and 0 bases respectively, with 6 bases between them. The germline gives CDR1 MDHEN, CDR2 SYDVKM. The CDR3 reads CASSFYSSYNSPLHF. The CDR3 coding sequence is TGTGCCAGCAGTTTTTACAGCTCCTATAATTCACCCCTCCACTTT.

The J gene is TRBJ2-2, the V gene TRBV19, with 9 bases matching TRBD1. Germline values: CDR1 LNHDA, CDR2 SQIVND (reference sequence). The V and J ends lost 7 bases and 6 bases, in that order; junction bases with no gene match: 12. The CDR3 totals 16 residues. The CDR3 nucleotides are TGTGCCAGTAAGGGACAGGGAAATGGGCTCGCCGGGGAGCTGTTTTTT. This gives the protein CASKGQGNGLAGELFF.

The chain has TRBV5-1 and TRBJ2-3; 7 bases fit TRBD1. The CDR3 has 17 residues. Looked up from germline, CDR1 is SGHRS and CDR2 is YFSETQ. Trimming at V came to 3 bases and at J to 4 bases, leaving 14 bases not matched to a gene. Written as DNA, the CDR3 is TGCGCCAGCAGCTCTGCTCCGTCGACAGGGCGGGCAGATACGCAGTATTTT. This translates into CASSSAPSTGRADTQYF. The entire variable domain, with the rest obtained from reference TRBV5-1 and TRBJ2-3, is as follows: KAGVTQTPRYLIKTRGQQVTLSCSPISGHRSVSWYQQTPGQGLQFLFEYFSETQRNKGNFPGRFSGRQFSNSRSEMNVSTLELGDSALYLCASSSAPSTGRADTQYFGPGTRLTVL.

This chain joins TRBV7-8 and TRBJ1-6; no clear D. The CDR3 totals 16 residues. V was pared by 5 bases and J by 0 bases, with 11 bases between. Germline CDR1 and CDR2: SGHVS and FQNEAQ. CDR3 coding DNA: TGTGCCAGCAGCCGAGACCTCAGCTCCTATAATTCACCCCTCCACTTT. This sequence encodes CASSRDLSSYNSPLHF.

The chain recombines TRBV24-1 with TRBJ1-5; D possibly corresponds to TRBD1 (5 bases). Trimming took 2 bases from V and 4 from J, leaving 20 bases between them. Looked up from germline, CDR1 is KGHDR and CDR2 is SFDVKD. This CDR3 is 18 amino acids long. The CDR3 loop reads CATSDSSPSGFGNQPQHF. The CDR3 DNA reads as TGTGCCACCAGTGATTCCTCACCCTCAGGGTTCGGAAATCAGCCCCAGCATTTT.

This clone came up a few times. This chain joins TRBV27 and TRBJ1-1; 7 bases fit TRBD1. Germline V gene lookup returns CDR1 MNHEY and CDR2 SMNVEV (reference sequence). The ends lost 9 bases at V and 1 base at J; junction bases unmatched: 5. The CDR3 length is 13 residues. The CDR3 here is CASRDSGNTEAFF. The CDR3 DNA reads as TGTGCCAGTAGGGACAGTGGGAACACTGAAGCTTTCTTT.

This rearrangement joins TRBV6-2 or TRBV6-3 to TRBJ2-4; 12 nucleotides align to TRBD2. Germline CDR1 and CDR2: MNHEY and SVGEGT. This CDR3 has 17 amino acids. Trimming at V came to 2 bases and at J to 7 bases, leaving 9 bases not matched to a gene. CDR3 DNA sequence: TGTGCCAGCAGTTACCTAGCGGGGGGGCCGATGACTAACATTCAGTACTTC. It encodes CASSYLAGGPMTNIQYF.

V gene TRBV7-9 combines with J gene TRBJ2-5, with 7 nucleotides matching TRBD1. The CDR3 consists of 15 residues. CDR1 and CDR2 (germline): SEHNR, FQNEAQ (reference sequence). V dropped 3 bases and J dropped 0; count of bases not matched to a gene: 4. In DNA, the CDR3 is TGTGCCAGCAGCTTGGGGACAGCGTACCAAGAGACCCAGTACTTC. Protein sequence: CASSLGTAYQETQYF.

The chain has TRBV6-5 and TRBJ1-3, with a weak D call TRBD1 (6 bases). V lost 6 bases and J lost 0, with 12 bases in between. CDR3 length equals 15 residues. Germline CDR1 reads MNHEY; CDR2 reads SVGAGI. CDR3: CASRIDRSSGNTIYF. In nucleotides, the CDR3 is TGTGCCAGCAGAATAGACAGGTCCTCTGGAAACACCATATATTTT.

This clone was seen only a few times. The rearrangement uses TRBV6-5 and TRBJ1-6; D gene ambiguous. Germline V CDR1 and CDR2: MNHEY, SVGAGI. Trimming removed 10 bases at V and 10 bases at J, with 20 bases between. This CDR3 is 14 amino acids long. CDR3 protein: CATRIEGLRSPLHF. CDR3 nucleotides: TGTGCCACCAGGATTGAGGGTTTACGGTCACCCCTCCACTTT.

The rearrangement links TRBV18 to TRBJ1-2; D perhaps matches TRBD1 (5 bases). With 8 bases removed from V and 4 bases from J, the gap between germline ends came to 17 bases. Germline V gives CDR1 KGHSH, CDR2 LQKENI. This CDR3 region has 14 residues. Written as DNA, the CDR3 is TGTGCCAGCACCGCCCCGACAGCCCCCTATGGCTACACCTTC. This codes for CASTAPTAPYGYTF.

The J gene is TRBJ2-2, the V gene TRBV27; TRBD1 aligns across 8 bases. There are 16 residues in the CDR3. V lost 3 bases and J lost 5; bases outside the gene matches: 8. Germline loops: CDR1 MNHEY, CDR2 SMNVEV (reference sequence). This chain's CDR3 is CASSFQGAVGTGELFF. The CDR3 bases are TGTGCCAGCAGTTTCCAGGGGGCGGTTGGGACCGGGGAGCTGTTTTTT.

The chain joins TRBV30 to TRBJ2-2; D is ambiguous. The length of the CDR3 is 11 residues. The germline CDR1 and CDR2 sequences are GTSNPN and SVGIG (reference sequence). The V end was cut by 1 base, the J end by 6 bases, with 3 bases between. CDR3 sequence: CAWSGAGELFF. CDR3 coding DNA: TGTGCCTGGAGTGGAGCCGGGGAGCTGTTTTTT.

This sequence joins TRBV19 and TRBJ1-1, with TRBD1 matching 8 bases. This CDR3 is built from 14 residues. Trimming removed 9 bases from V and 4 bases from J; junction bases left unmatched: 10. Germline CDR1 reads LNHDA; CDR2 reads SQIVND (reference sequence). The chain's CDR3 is CASRPDRAGTEAFF. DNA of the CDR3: TGTGCCAGCAGACCGGACAGGGCGGGCACTGAAGCTTTCTTT. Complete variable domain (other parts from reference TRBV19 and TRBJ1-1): DGGITQSPKYLFRKEGQNVTLSCEQNLNHDAMYWYRQDPGQGLRLIYYSQIVNDFQKGDIAEGYSVSREKKESFPLTVTSAQKNPTAFYLCASRPDRAGTEAFFGQGTRLTVV.

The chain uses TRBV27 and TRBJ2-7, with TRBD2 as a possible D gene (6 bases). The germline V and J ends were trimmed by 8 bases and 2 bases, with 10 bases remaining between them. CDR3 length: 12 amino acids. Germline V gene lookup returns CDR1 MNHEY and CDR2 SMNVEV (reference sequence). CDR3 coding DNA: TGTGCCAGCCACGGAGGGGCCTACGAGCAGTACTTC. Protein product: CASHGGAYEQYF.

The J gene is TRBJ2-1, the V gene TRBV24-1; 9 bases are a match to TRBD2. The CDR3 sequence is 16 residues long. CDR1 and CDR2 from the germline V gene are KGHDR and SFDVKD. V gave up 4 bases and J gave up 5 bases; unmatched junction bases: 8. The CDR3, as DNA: TGTGCCACCAGTGAACATAGCGGGAGCATCGACAATGAGCAGTTCTTC. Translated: CATSEHSGSIDNEQFF.